Presented here are 31 T cell receptor beta chains from one specimen sequenced in a study of control samples from healthy donors and cancer patients. Some clones are missing from TCRdb's copy, which holds only in-frame ones; the method was immunoSEQ multiplex PCR. The sample records around 85,000 clones, roughly 93% being singletons. Sample: blood. These receptors were collected from a woman younger than 30 in good health.

With regard to this clone: The same CDR3 arises from other DNA sequences in this sample as well. The rearrangement joins TRBV28 to TRBJ1-2, with D possibly being TRBD1 (6 bases). The CDR3 totals 13 residues. Trimming stripped 7 bases from V and 8 bases from J, with 17 bases between. Germline V gene data show CDR1 as MDHEN and CDR2 as SYDVKM. CDR3 sequence reads: CASNIGGRGGYTF. The CDR3 nucleotides read TGTGCCAGCAACATCGGGGGGCGGGGGGGCTACACCTTC.

The chain employs TRBV2 and TRBJ2-1; 12 nucleotides line up with TRBD2. With 4 bases clipped from V and 2 bases from J, the junction kept 3 bases outside the gene matches. CDR1 SNHLY and CDR2 FYNNEI come from the germline V gene. The CDR3 runs 16 residues. This chain's CDR3 is CASSASSGGAYNEQFF. CDR3 DNA: TGTGCCAGCAGTGCTTCTAGCGGGGGGGCCTACAATGAGCAGTTCTTC.

The chain employs TRBV19 and TRBJ2-1; D uncertain. Per germline, CDR1 LNHDA and CDR2 SQIVND (reference sequence). The V end lost 1 base, the J end lost 9 bases, and 16 bases lay between the germline ends. The CDR3 has 15 amino acids. CDR3 residues: CASSIGRFSPSEQFF. The CDR3 DNA sequence: TGTGCCAGTAGTATAGGCAGGTTTTCCCCGAGTGAGCAGTTCTTC.

The chain has TRBV11-2 and TRBJ1-2; D is uncertain. CDR1 and CDR2 (germline): SGHAT, FQNNGV. V was pared by 4 bases and J by 8 bases, with 26 bases between. CDR3 size: 17 residues. The CDR3 protein is CASSYINRELHGGGYTF. The CDR3 DNA is TGTGCCAGCAGCTACATTAACCGGGAACTACATGGAGGCGGCTACACCTTC.

The chain carries TRBV9 and TRBJ2-7; D call uncertain. The CDR3 runs to 17 residues. V was trimmed by 1 base and J by 3 bases, leaving 20 bases between them. The germline gives CDR1 SGDLS, CDR2 YYNGEE. CDR3 nucleotide sequence: TGTGCCAGCAGCGTAACGGCAGACCAGAGTGGGCGCTACGAGCAGTACTTC. The encoded protein is CASSVTADQSGRYEQYF.

This chain links TRBV2 with TRBJ1-5; D is uncertain. CDR1 SNHLY and CDR2 FYNNEI come from the germline V gene. Between the trimmed V and J ends, which lost 7 bases and 4 bases, there was a span of 8 bases. The CDR3 contains 12 residues. As DNA, the CDR3 is TGTGCCAGCACAGACACAAATCAGCCCCAGCATTTT. Encoded protein: CASTDTNQPQHF. Variable domain in full (rest from reference TRBV2 and TRBJ1-5): EPEVTQTPSHQVTQMGQEVILRCVPISNHLYFYWYRQILGQKVEFLVSFYNNEISEKSEIFDDQFSVERPDGSNFTLKIRSTKLEDSAMYFCASTDTNQPQHFGDGTRLSIL.

The V and J genes are TRBV2 and TRBJ2-3, with 9 nucleotides matching TRBD2. The CDR3 runs 12 residues. Looked up from germline, CDR1 is SNHLY and CDR2 is FYNNEI. The J segment lost 11 bases and the V segment lost 6 bases, leaving 6 bases of the junction unmatched. In nucleotides, the CDR3 is TGTGCCAGCAGAGTAGCGGGAGTCGGGCAGTATTTT. Its protein is CASRVAGVGQYF.

Only a few counts were recorded for this clone. The chain's CDR3 is CASSYSTFSLGSPLHF. The CDR3 nucleotides read TGTGCCAGCAGTTACTCGACGTTTTCTCTGGGGTCACCCCTCCACTTT. This chain joins TRBV6-6 and TRBJ1-6; no clear D gene. This CDR3 spans 16 amino acids. From germline, CDR1 is MNHNY and CDR2 SVGAGI (reference sequence). V lost 0 bases, J lost 10 bases, and 16 bases lay in between.

The genes are TRBV9 and TRBJ1-2; the D gene is possibly TRBD1 (5 bases). The germline CDR1 and CDR2 sequences are SGDLS and YYNGEE. Trimming took off 0 bases at V and 4 bases at J, with 10 bases between the two ends. The CDR3 totals 14 residues. CDR3 bases: TGTGCCAGCAGCGTAGGATGGGGGACCTATGGCTACACCTTC. This gives the protein CASSVGWGTYGYTF.

As regards this clone: The same CDR3 arises from other DNA sequences in this sample as well. J is TRBJ1-2 and V is TRBV24-1; D is unclear. The CDR3 runs to 13 residues. Germline V gene data show CDR1 as KGHDR and CDR2 as SFDVKD. Trimming removed 0 bases from V and 4 bases from J, with 5 bases in between. The DNA for the CDR3 is TGTGCCACCAGTGATTTGGGTGGCTATGGCTACACCTTC. This gives the protein CATSDLGGYGYTF.

The gene calls are TRBV27 and TRBJ2-1; tentatively, D is TRBD2 (5 bases). V lost 4 bases and J 8 bases, leaving 15 bases between the germline ends. The CDR3 sequence is 14 residues long. Germline values: CDR1 MNHEY, CDR2 SMNVEV (reference sequence). The CDR3 sequence: CASSYLLAGYEQFF. CDR3 coding DNA: TGTGCCAGCAGTTATCTGCTAGCTGGGTATGAGCAGTTCTTC.

CDR3 nucleotides: TGTGCCAGCAGCGTATCAAGACAGGGGCACACCGGGGAGCTGTTTTTT. Amino acids: CASSVSRQGHTGELFF. The chain is built from TRBV9 and TRBJ2-2; the match to TRBD1 covers 8 bases. J lost 3 bases, V lost 1 base, and 5 bases had no gene match. Per germline, CDR1 SGDLS and CDR2 YYNGEE. The CDR3 covers 16 residues.

DNA of the CDR3: TGTGCCAGCAGTTTTAGACTATCAGATACGCAGTATTTT. Translating gives CASSFRLSDTQYF. This chain joins TRBV28 and TRBJ2-3; TRBD2 might be the D (5 bases). The CDR3 consists of 13 residues. From germline, CDR1 is MDHEN and CDR2 SYDVKM. Trimming shortened V by 3 bases and J by 4 bases, and 8 bases separated the two germline ends.

The chain combines TRBV7-9 with TRBJ1-4; 8 nucleotides line up with TRBD1. V was clipped by 5 bases and J by 7 bases; unmatched bases: 9. This CDR3 is 15 amino acids long. In germline, CDR1 is SEHNR, CDR2 FQNEAQ (reference sequence). CDR3 amino acids: CASSDLTGGGEKLFF. The DNA for the CDR3 is TGTGCCAGCAGCGATTTAACAGGGGGTGGTGAAAAACTGTTTTTT. Looking up the rest from reference TRBV7-9 and TRBJ1-4 gives the full variable domain: DTGVSQNPRHKITKRGQNVTFRCDPISEHNRLYWYRQTLGQGPEFLTYFQNEAQLEKSRLLSDRFSAERPKGSFSTLEIQRTEQGDSAMYLCASSDLTGGGEKLFFGSGTQLSVL.

The CDR3 coding sequence is TGTGCCAGCAGCCAGGGTTCTCTAGCGGGAGTCGATGAGCAGTTCTTC. As protein: CASSQGSLAGVDEQFF. The V gene is TRBV7-3, the J gene TRBJ2-1, with 10 bases aligning to TRBD2. CDR1 and CDR2 from the germline V gene are SGHTA and FQGTGA. V dropped 5 bases and J dropped 8; count of bases not matched to a gene: 12. This CDR3 is 16 amino acids long.

The V gene is TRBV3-1 (or the pseudogene TRBV3-2), the J gene TRBJ1-5, with 12 bases that match TRBD1. V gave up 0 bases and J gave up 6 bases; unmatched junction bases: 15. The CDR3 contains 20 residues. Germline CDR1 is LGHDT and CDR2 is YNNKEL (reference sequence). CDR3 amino acids: CASSQDKPGQGAWVSQPQHF. In DNA form, the CDR3 reads TGTGCCAGCAGCCAAGATAAACCGGGACAGGGGGCCTGGGTGAGTCAGCCCCAGCATTTT.

This clone was seen just once. The chain joins TRBV5-4 to TRBJ1-2; 8 bases are shared with TRBD1. Germline assignment: CDR1 SGHNT and CDR2 YYREEE (reference sequence). This CDR3 spans 15 amino acids. The V segment lost 5 bases and the J segment 4 bases; nucleotides outside the gene matches: 10. The CDR3: CASRLRQGPGYGYTF. The CDR3 DNA sequence: TGTGCCAGCAGATTGAGACAGGGGCCGGGCTATGGCTACACCTTC.

The rearrangement joins TRBV11-2 to TRBJ2-2, with D possibly TRBD1 on 6 matching bases. Germline V CDR1 and CDR2: SGHAT, FQNNGV. The V and J ends lost 0 bases and 5 bases respectively, with 13 bases between them. This CDR3 spans 16 amino acids. DNA for the CDR3: TGTGCCAGCAGCTTAGATCAGGGGATGACAACCGGGGAGCTGTTTTTT. Protein sequence: CASSLDQGMTTGELFF. Full variable domain (remainder filled in from reference TRBV11-2 and TRBJ2-2): EAGVAQSPRYKIIEKRQSVAFWCNPISGHATLYWYQQILGQGPKLLIQFQNNGVVDDSQLPKDRFSAERLKGVDSTLKIQPAKLEDSAVYLCASSLDQGMTTGELFFGEGSRLTVL.

The chain combines TRBV3-1 (or the pseudogene TRBV3-2) with TRBJ2-5; 8 bases line up with TRBD2. Trimming cost V 4 bases and J 5 bases; bases outside gene matches: 12. The CDR3 runs 16 residues. Germline V gives CDR1 LGHDT, CDR2 YNNKEL (reference sequence). The CDR3 DNA is TGTGCCAGCAGCCCACGCTCGGGGGGGCTGGACGAGACCCAGTACTTC. It codes for CASSPRSGGLDETQYF.

Comments on this clone: Other DNA sequences from this sample encode an identical CDR3 as well. The rearrangement uses TRBV6-5 and TRBJ2-1; 9 bases agree with TRBD2. CDR1 and CDR2 (germline): MNHEY, SVGAGI. The V segment lost 7 bases and the J segment 8 bases; nucleotides outside the gene matches: 12. The CDR3 contains 15 residues. CDR3 sequence reads: CASTRGSGGGDEQFF. The CDR3 bases are TGTGCCAGCACCCGAGGGAGCGGCGGGGGGGATGAGCAGTTCTTC.

The chain recombines TRBV2 with TRBJ2-1; no definite D call. Trimming pared 7 bases from V and 0 bases from J, leaving 13 bases between. Germline V CDR1 and CDR2: SNHLY, FYNNEI. There are 15 residues in the CDR3. As DNA, the CDR3 is TGTGCCAGCAATTTCCAACTTAGCTCCTACAATGAGCAGTTCTTC. This sequence encodes CASNFQLSSYNEQFF. Full variable domain (missing parts from reference TRBV2 and TRBJ2-1): EPEVTQTPSHQVTQMGQEVILRCVPISNHLYFYWYRQILGQKVEFLVSFYNNEISEKSEIFDDQFSVERPDGSNFTLKIRSTKLEDSAMYFCASNFQLSSYNEQFFGPGTRLTVL.

The chain carries TRBV7-2 and TRBJ2-6; maybe TRBD1 (5 bases). Germline CDR1 is SGHTA and CDR2 is FQGNSA. The CDR3 sequence is 15 residues long. The V end lost 3 bases, the J end lost 4 bases, and 10 bases lay between the germline ends. The DNA of the CDR3 is TGTGCCAGCAGCTTCCCAGGGCCGGGGGCCAACGTCCTGACTTTC. The encoded protein is CASSFPGPGANVLTF.

V usage is TRBV28 and J usage is TRBJ1-4; D not certain. Trimming took 7 bases from V and 5 from J, leaving 8 bases between them. Germline V CDR1 and CDR2: MDHEN, SYDVKM. The CDR3 has 12 residues. The CDR3 DNA follows: TGTGCCAGCACGCGGGAGAATGAAAAACTGTTTTTT. Translated, it gives CASTRENEKLFF.

This clone was seen a single time. The V gene is TRBV10-3, the J gene TRBJ2-1, with D unclear. Germline loops: CDR1 ENHRY, CDR2 SYGVKD. V was cut by 6 bases and J by 5 bases, with 17 bases left in between. The CDR3 is 15 residues long. CDR3 protein: CAISDSINNNNEQFF. The CDR3 bases are TGTGCCATCAGCGATTCAATTAACAACAACAATGAGCAGTTCTTC.

This sequence joins TRBV11-2 and TRBJ1-5; 7 nucleotides match TRBD1. Germline values: CDR1 SGHAT, CDR2 FQNNGV. V dropped 5 bases and J dropped 7; count of bases not matched to a gene: 5. This CDR3 has 13 amino acids. The CDR3 coding sequence is TGTGCCAGCAGCGCAGGGGGAGGCCAGCCCCAGCATTTT. It codes for CASSAGGGQPQHF.

V is TRBV20-1 and J is TRBJ2-1, with D hard to call. Germline V gene sequence: CDR1 DFQATT, CDR2 SNEGSKA (reference sequence). The CDR3 consists of 9 residues. The CDR3 DNA follows: TGCAGCCCCCCCTTTGAGCAGTTCTTC. Its protein is CSPPFEQFF.

This sequence joins TRBV7-9 and TRBJ1-1; 8 bases map to TRBD1. Germline CDR1 and CDR2: SEHNR and FQNEAQ (reference sequence). The CDR3 extends over 14 amino acids. The junction had 5 bases not matched to a gene; V was cut back by 5 bases and J by 3 bases. CDR3 amino acids: CASSRGQGDTEAFF. In DNA, the CDR3 is TGTGCCAGCAGCAGAGGACAGGGAGACACTGAAGCTTTCTTT.

V usage is TRBV7-9 and J usage is TRBJ2-3; unclear D gene. Trimming removed 5 bases from V and 4 bases from J, with 13 bases in between. The V gene's germline CDR1 is SEHNR and CDR2 FQNEAQ (reference sequence). The CDR3 totals 14 residues. The CDR3 bases are TGTGCCAGCAGCCTCCTGCTAGTCGCAGATACGCAGTATTTT. Its translation: CASSLLLVADTQYF.

This clone has just one count. The CDR3 loop reads CASSLVGNSAAYEQYF. As DNA, the CDR3 is TGTGCCAGCAGCTTAGTAGGTAACTCGGCGGCCTACGAGCAGTACTTC. The V and J genes are TRBV7-2 and TRBJ2-7, with no clear D. Germline assignment: CDR1 SGHTA and CDR2 FQGNSA. The CDR3 has 16 amino acids. The ends were cut back, 1 base at V and 2 bases at J, with 15 bases in the middle.

The chain has TRBV6-5 and TRBJ2-5; 8 nucleotides line up with TRBD2. The germline CDR1 and CDR2 sequences are MNHEY and SVGAGI. The CDR3 is 15 amino acids. V trimming: 7 bases; J trimming: 4 bases; junction bases outside the gene matches: 11. The CDR3 region is CASILRAGVVETQYF. The CDR3 DNA is TGTGCCAGCATCCTACGAGCGGGAGTTGTAGAGACCCAGTACTTC.

This chain connects TRBV6-5 to TRBJ2-5; 8 bases line up with TRBD1. Germline-derived CDR1 and CDR2 are MNHEY and SVGAGI. Unmatched junction bases numbered 12, after V lost 7 bases and J lost 5 bases. The CDR3 is 15 residues long. CDR3 protein: CASTLMAGGQETQYF. The CDR3 nucleotides are TGTGCCAGCACTCTTATGGCAGGGGGCCAGGAGACCCAGTACTTC.